This TCR beta chain was sequenced for a study of T-cell memory formation after mild COVID-19. Study in general: Clustering of TCRs was largely donor specific.

A remark on this clonotype: Its specificity is not known.

Broader study findings: Within pre-infection memory, some responding clones were found, suggesting cross-reactive memory joined. Day 15 to 85 contracting clones showed balanced CD4/CD8; later expanders leaned CD4+.

V shed 6 bases and J shed 10 bases, with 11 bases lying between them. The CDR3 contains 11 residues. TCRdb recomputed calls from the 5' RACE reads with MiXCR, one row per CDR3 protein. The sample has under 700,000 distinct CDR3 sequences; about 20% are singletons. The clonotype was recovered from an adult woman who had mild COVID-19 (a few samples of this study predate the infection). Cell type and time point are not known. Sequencing was carried out using PBMCs or a T cell subset sorted from them (not recorded which). The rearrangement joins TRBV12-3 or TRBV12-4 to TRBJ2-3; D is perhaps TRBD2 (5 bases). The CDR3, as DNA: TGTGCCAGCAGCCCGGGAACTCCGCAGTATTTT. Translating it yields CASSPGTPQYF.